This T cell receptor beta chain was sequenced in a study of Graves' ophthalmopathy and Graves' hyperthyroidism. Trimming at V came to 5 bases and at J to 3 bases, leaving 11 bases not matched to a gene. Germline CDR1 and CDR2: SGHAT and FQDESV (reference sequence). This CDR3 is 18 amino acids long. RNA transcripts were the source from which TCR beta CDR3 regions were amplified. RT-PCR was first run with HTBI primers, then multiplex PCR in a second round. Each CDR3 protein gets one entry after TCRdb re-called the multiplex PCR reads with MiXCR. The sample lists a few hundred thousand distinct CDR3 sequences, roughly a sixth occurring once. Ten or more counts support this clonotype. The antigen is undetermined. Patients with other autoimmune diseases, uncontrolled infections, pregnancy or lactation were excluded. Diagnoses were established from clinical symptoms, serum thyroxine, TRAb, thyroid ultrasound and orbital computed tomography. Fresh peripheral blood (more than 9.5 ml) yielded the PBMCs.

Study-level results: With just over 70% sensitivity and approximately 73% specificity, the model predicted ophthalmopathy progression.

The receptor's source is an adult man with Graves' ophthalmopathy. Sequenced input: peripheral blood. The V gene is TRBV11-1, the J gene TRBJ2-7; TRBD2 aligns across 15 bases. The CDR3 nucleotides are TGTGCCAGCAGCAAGGGGACTAGCGGGAGGTCCTCTCACTACGAGCAGTACTTC. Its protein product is CASSKGTSGRSSHYEQYF.